This T cell receptor beta chain appears in the sequencing data of a study of blood T cell repertoires in COVID-19. The data were produced by immunoSEQ multiplex PCR, yet TCRdb's version contains in-frame clones alone and is incomplete. This sample yields about 430,000 clones, of which 70% to 90% are seen a single time; approximately 1.5% belongs to the top ten. The CDR3 contains 14 residues. Losses at the gene ends were 9 bases for V and 2 bases for J; bases not matched to a gene: 9. From germline, CDR1 is SNHLY and CDR2 FYNNEI. This receptor was identified in a woman between 18 and 29 years old who had been exposed to COVID-19. The specimen sequenced was PBMCs or T cells enriched from blood (not recorded which). The chain joins TRBV2 to TRBJ2-7; 8 nucleotides line up with TRBD1. The CDR3, as DNA: TGTGCCAGTGGACAGGGACTCCCACCCTACGAGCAGTACTTC. Translation: CASGQGLPPYEQYF.